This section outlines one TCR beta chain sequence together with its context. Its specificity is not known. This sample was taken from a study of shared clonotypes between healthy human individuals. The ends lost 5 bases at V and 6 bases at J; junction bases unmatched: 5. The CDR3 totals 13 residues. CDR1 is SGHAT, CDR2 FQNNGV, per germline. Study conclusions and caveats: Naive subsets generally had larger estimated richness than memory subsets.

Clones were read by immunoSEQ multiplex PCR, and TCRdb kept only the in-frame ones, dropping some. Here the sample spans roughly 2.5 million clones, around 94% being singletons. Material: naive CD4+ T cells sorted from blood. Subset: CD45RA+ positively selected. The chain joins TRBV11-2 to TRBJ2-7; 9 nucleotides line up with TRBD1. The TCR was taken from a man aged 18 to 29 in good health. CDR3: CASSTTGGSEQYF. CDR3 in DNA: TGTGCCAGCAGCACGACAGGGGGTTCCGAGCAGTACTTC.